This TCR beta chain was identified during a study of blood T cell repertoires in COVID-19. TCRdb's copy holds only in-frame clones and misses some; the assay was immunoSEQ multiplex PCR. This sample has 50,000 to 65,000 clones, with over 70% found just once. Trimming stripped 6 bases from V and 3 bases from J, with 12 bases between. Germline loops: CDR1 MNHNY, CDR2 SVGAGI (reference sequence). The CDR3 sequence is 13 residues long. The clonotype originates from a human donor in a cohort sampled during active COVID-19. The chain employs TRBV6-6 and TRBJ2-7; D is ambiguous. Material for sequencing was peripheral blood. CDR3: CASSAATSYEQYF. As DNA, the CDR3 is TGTGCCAGCAGCGCCGCCACCAGCTACGAGCAGTACTTC.